These 32 T cell receptor beta chains were all obtained from the same sample, sequenced in a study of early T cells in non-severe SARS-CoV-2 infection. TCRdb reanalysed the 5' RACE reads using MiXCR and keeps one entry per CDR3 protein. The table shows about 80,000 distinct CDR3 sequences, with 5% occurring only once. Sequences were derived from whole blood, sampled at baseline. All receptors derive from an adult who was a healthcare worker with PCR-confirmed SARS-CoV-2 infection or an uninfected control (not recorded which).

This clonotype turned up a few times. The chain couples TRBV27 to TRBJ2-7, with D hard to call. This CDR3 region has 13 residues. Germline CDR1 reads MNHEY; CDR2 reads SMNVEV (reference sequence). Between the trimmed V and J ends, which lost 6 bases and 4 bases, there was a span of 13 bases. The CDR3 region has the DNA TGTGCCAGCAGCCCTCCGGAGCTTTACGAGCAGTACTTC. Amino acids: CASSPPELYEQYF.

This clonotype was counted a few times. The chain joins TRBV5-1 to TRBJ2-7; D is uncertain. This CDR3 has 13 amino acids. CDR1 is SGHRS and CDR2 is YFSETQ in the germline V gene. The V gene lost 4 bases and the J gene lost 4 bases, with 12 bases spanning the gap. In DNA, the CDR3 is TGCGCCAGCAGCATCGACGGGCAATACGAGCAGTACTTC. Translating it yields CASSIDGQYEQYF.

Many counts were recorded for this clonotype. In nucleotides, the CDR3 is TGCAGTGCCCCCCTTCATCAGAACACTGAAGCTTTCTTT. Translating it yields CSAPLHQNTEAFF. This chain joins TRBV20-1 and TRBJ1-1, with D unclear. This CDR3 has 13 amino acids. V was cut by 6 bases and J by 1 base, with 12 bases left in between. Germline assignment: CDR1 DFQATT and CDR2 SNEGSKA (reference sequence).

This clonotype showed up many times. The V call is TRBV20-1, the J call TRBJ2-3; perhaps TRBD1 as D (7 bases). V was clipped by 5 bases and J by 1 base, with 10 bases between them. This CDR3 has 13 amino acids. Looked up from germline, CDR1 is DFQATT and CDR2 is SNEGSKA (reference sequence). The CDR3 is CSAGRGGTDTQYF. The CDR3 bases are TGCAGTGCTGGCAGGGGGGGCACAGATACGCAGTATTTT.

The sample holds a few counts of this clonotype. The chain employs TRBV2 and TRBJ2-1, with D tentatively TRBD2 (5 bases). Trimming took 6 bases from V and 8 from J, leaving 20 bases between them. CDR3 length: 15 residues. CDR1 is SNHLY and CDR2 is FYNNEI in the germline V gene. CDR3 nucleotide sequence: TGTGCCAGCAGGGCGGACTTCCCCAGGATAGATGAGCAGTTCTTC. Its translation is CASRADFPRIDEQFF.

This clonotype showed up many times. The chain has TRBV5-5 and TRBJ2-7, with D possibly being TRBD1 or TRBD2 (5 bases each). Germline V CDR1 and CDR2: SGHKS, YYEKEE (reference sequence). The V end lost 0 bases, the J end lost 6 bases, and 16 bases lay between the germline ends. The CDR3 covers 15 residues. Here the CDR3 DNA reads TGTGCCAGCAGCTTGGAAGCGGCAGGGCGGTCCGAGCAGTACTTC. Its protein product is CASSLEAAGRSEQYF.

This clonotype appeared many times. The rearrangement uses TRBV27 and TRBJ1-1, with D tentatively TRBD1 (5 bases). This CDR3 spans 14 amino acids. Deletions cut 7 bases from V and 6 bases from J, with 18 bases between. CDR1 is MNHEY and CDR2 is SMNVEV in the germline V gene (reference sequence). CDR3 in amino acids: CASISGRQFAEAFF. The CDR3 DNA reads TGTGCCAGCATTTCAGGGAGGCAGTTCGCTGAAGCTTTCTTT.

The chain recombines TRBV19 with TRBJ1-5; 7 bases map to TRBD1. After removal of 3 bases from V and 5 bases from J, the junction contained 10 bases not matched to a gene. The CDR3 is made up of 16 amino acids. Germline CDR1 and CDR2: LNHDA and SQIVND (reference sequence). The CDR3 is CASSIAGDSRYQPQHF. For the CDR3, the DNA is TGTGCCAGTAGTATTGCCGGGGACAGCCGTTATCAGCCCCAGCATTTT.

This clonotype has ten or more counts. The chain carries TRBV6-5 and TRBJ2-3; TRBD2 is a possible D gene (6 bases). Per germline, CDR1 MNHEY and CDR2 SVGAGI. The CDR3 has 14 amino acids. Trimming stripped 4 bases from V and 2 bases from J, with 10 bases between. CDR3 sequence reads: CASSFRDFTDTQYF. CDR3 in DNA: TGTGCCAGCAGTTTCCGGGACTTCACAGATACGCAGTATTTT.

This clonotype has a count of ten or more. The chain joins TRBV4-1 to TRBJ2-2; D unresolved. The CDR3 totals 12 residues. Trimming pared 3 bases from V and 5 bases from J, leaving 4 bases between. Germline loops: CDR1 MGHRA, CDR2 YSYEKL. This CDR3 is CASSQLTGELFF. The CDR3 bases are TGCGCCAGCAGCCAGCTAACCGGGGAGCTGTTTTTT.

This clonotype was seen ten or more times. CDR3 protein: CSVKTSDTQETQYF. The CDR3 DNA reads TGCAGCGTTAAGACTAGCGACACGCAAGAGACCCAGTACTTC. The rearrangement joins TRBV29-1 to TRBJ2-5, with 8 nucleotides matching TRBD2. Germline CDR1 and CDR2: SQVTM and ANQGSEA. The CDR3 extends over 14 amino acids. V gave up 5 bases and J gave up 2 bases; unmatched junction bases: 7.

The sample holds many counts of this clonotype. The rearrangement uses TRBV19 and TRBJ1-1; D unresolved. The germline V gene has CDR1 LNHDA and CDR2 SQIVND (reference sequence). The CDR3 sequence is 14 residues long. V was shortened by 3 bases and J by 1 base, with 9 bases between the two germline ends. The DNA of the CDR3 is TGTGCCAGTAGTATTCGCCGGGGGAACACTGAAGCTTTCTTT. Its protein product is CASSIRRGNTEAFF.

This clonotype occurred a few times. The V gene is TRBV15, the J gene TRBJ1-1, with D uncertain. Looked up from germline, CDR1 is LNHNV and CDR2 is YYDKDF (reference sequence). The CDR3 has 15 residues. Trimming removed 0 bases from V and 0 bases from J, with 8 bases in between. CDR3 amino acids: CATSRDMDMNTEAFF. CDR3 in DNA: TGTGCCACCAGCAGAGATATGGATATGAACACTGAAGCTTTCTTT.

This clonotype showed up many times. The chain uses TRBV6-6 and TRBJ1-2, with a possible D match to TRBD1 (5 bases). The V gene lost 6 bases and the J gene lost 4 bases, with 24 bases spanning the gap. This CDR3 is built from 17 residues. CDR1 and CDR2 (germline): MNHNY, SVGAGI (reference sequence). CDR3 DNA sequence: TGTGCCAGCAGCCTGGGACGGATGTATCTGGTTATCTATGGCTACACCTTC. It is translated as CASSLGRMYLVIYGYTF.

This clonotype has at least ten counts. The chain couples TRBV7-8 to TRBJ2-2; TRBD1 might be the D (6 bases). Per the germline V gene, CDR1 is SGHVS and CDR2 is FQNEAQ. This CDR3 contains 21 residues. Trimming pared 5 bases from V and 7 bases from J, leaving 35 bases between. CDR3 sequence reads: CASSAVRGRDGITTSSGELFF. CDR3 DNA sequence: TGTGCCAGCAGCGCAGTCAGGGGAAGGGACGGGATCACGACGAGCAGCGGGGAGCTGTTTTTT.

This clonotype was recorded at least ten times. This chain links TRBV19 with TRBJ2-2; 9 positions match TRBD1. CDR1 is LNHDA, CDR2 SQIVND, per germline (reference sequence). The junction had 7 bases not matched to a gene; V was cut back by 7 bases and J by 7 bases. The CDR3 is made up of 14 amino acids. The CDR3 is CASMNRGRGGELFF. CDR3 coding DNA: TGTGCCAGTATGAACAGGGGGCGCGGCGGGGAGCTGTTTTTT.

In this sample, this clonotype turned up many times. The chain is built from TRBV20-1 and TRBJ1-1, with D possibly matching TRBD1 (5 bases). This CDR3 has 15 residues. V was trimmed by 0 bases and J by 4 bases, leaving 15 bases between them. Germline CDR1 DFQATT, CDR2 SNEGSKA (reference sequence). CDR3 nucleotide sequence: TGCAGTGCTAGAGATCCGGGGGAGTGGAGCACTGAAGCTTTCTTT. This translates into CSARDPGEWSTEAFF.

The chain combines TRBV7-9 with TRBJ2-1, with no clear D. This CDR3 spans 11 amino acids. Germline values: CDR1 SEHNR, CDR2 FQNEAQ (reference sequence). Trimming stripped 7 bases from V and 6 bases from J, with 7 bases between. The chain's CDR3 is CASIHVNEQFF. CDR3 bases: TGTGCCAGCATCCATGTCAATGAGCAGTTCTTC.

There are many counts of this clonotype. The V gene is TRBV6-5, the J gene TRBJ1-1; maybe TRBD1 (6 bases). V was trimmed by 4 bases and J by 1 base, leaving 16 bases between them. Germline V gene sequence: CDR1 MNHEY, CDR2 SVGAGI. The CDR3 length is 16 residues. The CDR3 protein is CASSFSPPTGNTEAFF. The CDR3 DNA reads TGTGCCAGCAGTTTTTCCCCTCCGACAGGGAACACTGAAGCTTTCTTT.

The chain couples TRBV7-9 to TRBJ2-5; D is ambiguous. This CDR3 is built from 14 residues. Germline V lookup: CDR1 SEHNR, CDR2 FQNEAQ (reference sequence). Between the trimmed V and J ends, which lost 2 bases and 2 bases, there was a span of 9 bases. The CDR3, as DNA: TGTGCCAGCAGCTTATCTGGAGCACAAGAGACCCAGTACTTC. The encoded protein is CASSLSGAQETQYF.

In its sample, this clonotype was seen many times. The V gene is TRBV5-1, the J gene TRBJ2-7, with TRBD1 identical over 8 bases. V shed 5 bases, J shed 3 bases, and the junction held 7 bases outside the gene matches. The CDR3 contains 14 residues. The germline gives CDR1 SGHRS, CDR2 YFSETQ. The DNA for the CDR3 is TGCGCCAGCAGTTCTATCACAGGGGGCTACGAGCAGTACTTC. This codes for CASSSITGGYEQYF.

The genes are TRBV5-4 and TRBJ2-5; D not certain. This CDR3 is built from 15 residues. Germline V lookup: CDR1 SGHNT, CDR2 YYREEE (reference sequence). V was trimmed by 0 bases and J by 2 bases, leaving 11 bases between them. CDR3 protein: CASSLGMASQETQYF. As DNA, the CDR3 is TGTGCCAGCAGCTTGGGCATGGCTTCTCAAGAGACCCAGTACTTC.

This clonotype was picked up a small number of times. This sequence joins TRBV4-1 and TRBJ1-1; no firm D call. The CDR3 runs to 12 residues. V lost 2 bases to trimming and J lost 11 bases, with 12 bases between them. The V gene's germline CDR1 is MGHRA and CDR2 YSYEKL. The CDR3, as DNA: TGCGCCAGCAGCCAAAACGAATACAACGCTTTCTTT. This translates into CASSQNEYNAFF.

This clonotype occurred once. V is TRBV6-5 and J is TRBJ1-2, with D uncertain. The CDR3 is 13 residues long. In germline, CDR1 is MNHEY, CDR2 SVGAGI. V was pared by 8 bases and J by 5 bases, with 15 bases between. In DNA form, the CDR3 reads TGTGCCAGCGGAAGGGAACTCACTTATGGCTACACCTTC. Protein product: CASGRELTYGYTF.

This clonotype showed up many times. Here the CDR3 reads CASRSETGTGEAFF. The CDR3 coding sequence is TGTGCCAGCAGATCCGAGACAGGGACGGGCGAAGCTTTCTTT. The rearrangement links TRBV5-6 to TRBJ1-1, with 7 bases fitting TRBD1. Germline V CDR1 and CDR2: SGHDT, YYEEEE. The CDR3 consists of 14 residues. With 5 bases clipped from V and 8 bases from J, the junction kept 12 bases outside the gene matches.

This clonotype was observed many times. The chain employs TRBV13 and TRBJ2-1; weak D call: TRBD1 (5 bases). The germline gives CDR1 PRHDT, CDR2 FYEKMQ (reference sequence). This CDR3 spans 15 amino acids. The V and J ends lost 5 bases and 7 bases respectively, with 18 bases between them. This CDR3 is CASSQWTKVVNEQFF. CDR3 DNA sequence: TGTGCCAGCAGCCAATGGACAAAGGTTGTGAATGAGCAGTTCTTC. Drawing the rest from reference TRBV13 and TRBJ2-1, the complete variable domain is AAGVIQSPRHLIKEKRETATLKCYPIPRHDTVYWYQQGPGQDPQFLISFYEKMQSDKGSIPDRFSAQQFSDYHSELNMSSLELGDSALYFCASSQWTKVVNEQFFGPGTRLTVL.

This clonotype appeared many times. J is TRBJ2-3 and V is TRBV20-1; 7 bases match TRBD1. V lost 6 bases and J lost 6; bases outside the gene matches: 6. The CDR3 covers 12 residues. CDR1 is DFQATT and CDR2 is SNEGSKA in the germline V gene (reference sequence). The CDR3 here is CSARKGADTQYF. The CDR3 DNA reads TGCAGTGCAAGGAAGGGGGCGGATACGCAGTATTTT.

The sample holds many counts of this clonotype. The V call is TRBV19, the J call TRBJ1-5; the match to TRBD1 covers 8 bases. The germline gives CDR1 LNHDA, CDR2 SQIVND (reference sequence). V lost 4 bases, J lost 6 bases, and 5 bases stayed unmatched. This CDR3 comprises 14 residues. CDR3 bases: TGTGCCAGTAGTACCGGACAGGGAATTCAGCCCCAGCATTTT. Protein product: CASSTGQGIQPQHF.

The gene calls are TRBV4-1 and TRBJ1-6, with D possibly TRBD1 on 5 matching bases. Germline lookup yields CDR1 MGHRA and CDR2 YSYEKL. The CDR3 extends over 15 amino acids. V lost 1 base and J lost 9, with 13 bases in between. The CDR3 here is CASSQAGTRGSPLHF. As DNA, the CDR3 is TGCGCCAGCAGCCAAGCGGGGACGCGGGGTTCACCCCTCCACTTT.

The sample holds many counts of this clonotype. This chain connects TRBV5-1 to TRBJ1-6; 10 bases are shared with TRBD1. This CDR3 is 15 amino acids long. Looked up from germline, CDR1 is SGHRS and CDR2 is YFSETQ. The J segment lost 7 bases and the V segment lost 4 bases, leaving 5 bases of the junction unmatched. The CDR3 nucleotides read TGCGCCAGCAGCCTGACAGGGGGCACGAATTCACCCCTCCACTTT. Its translation: CASSLTGGTNSPLHF.

This clonotype was seen only a few times. The CDR3 DNA sequence: TGTGCCAGCAGCCGAGGCAGGGCGGGGACCGATGAGCAGTTCTTC. Its translation: CASSRGRAGTDEQFF. The gene calls are TRBV7-9 and TRBJ2-1; possible D gene TRBD2, 6 bases. In germline, CDR1 is SEHNR, CDR2 FQNEAQ (reference sequence). The CDR3 is 15 residues long. The V end was cut by 5 bases, the J end by 8 bases, with 19 bases between.

At least ten counts were recorded for this clonotype. The chain couples TRBV20-1 to TRBJ2-7; D not certain. With 3 bases removed from V and 3 bases from J, the gap between germline ends came to 12 bases. The germline V gene has CDR1 DFQATT and CDR2 SNEGSKA (reference sequence). This CDR3 is 13 amino acids long. CDR3: CSASNTNDYEQYF. The DNA of the CDR3 is TGCAGTGCTAGCAACACGAATGACTACGAGCAGTACTTC.